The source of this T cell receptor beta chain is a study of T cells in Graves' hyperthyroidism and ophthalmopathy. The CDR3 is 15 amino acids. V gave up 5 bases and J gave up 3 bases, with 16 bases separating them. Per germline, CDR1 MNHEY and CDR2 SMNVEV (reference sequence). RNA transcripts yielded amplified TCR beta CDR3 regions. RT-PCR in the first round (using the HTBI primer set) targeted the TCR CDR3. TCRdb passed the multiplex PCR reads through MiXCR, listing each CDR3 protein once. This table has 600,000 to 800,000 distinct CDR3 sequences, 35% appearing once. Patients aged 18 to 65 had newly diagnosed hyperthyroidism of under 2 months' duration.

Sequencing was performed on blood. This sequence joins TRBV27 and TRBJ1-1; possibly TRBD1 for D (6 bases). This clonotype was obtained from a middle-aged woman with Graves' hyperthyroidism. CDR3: CASSPYLRTDTEAFF. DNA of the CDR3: TGTGCCAGCAGTCCATACCTAAGGACAGACACTGAAGCTTTCTTT.